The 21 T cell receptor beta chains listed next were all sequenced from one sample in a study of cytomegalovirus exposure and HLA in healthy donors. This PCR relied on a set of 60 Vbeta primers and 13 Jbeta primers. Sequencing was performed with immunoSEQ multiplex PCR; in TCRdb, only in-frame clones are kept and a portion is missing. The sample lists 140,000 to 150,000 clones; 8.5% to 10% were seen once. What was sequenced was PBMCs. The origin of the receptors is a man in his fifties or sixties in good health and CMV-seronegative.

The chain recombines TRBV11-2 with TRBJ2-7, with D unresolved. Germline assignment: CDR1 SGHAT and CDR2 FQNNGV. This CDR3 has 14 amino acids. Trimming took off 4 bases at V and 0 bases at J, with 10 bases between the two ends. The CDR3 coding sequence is TGTGCCAGCAGCTACCCATCGAGCTCCTACGAGCAGTACTTC. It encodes CASSYPSSSYEQYF.

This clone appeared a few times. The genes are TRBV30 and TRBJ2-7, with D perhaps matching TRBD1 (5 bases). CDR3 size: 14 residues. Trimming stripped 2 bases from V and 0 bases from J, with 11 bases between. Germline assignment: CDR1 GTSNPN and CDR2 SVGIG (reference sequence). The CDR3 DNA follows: TGTGCCTGGAGTCTCGAAGGGGACTCCTACGAGCAGTACTTC. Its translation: CAWSLEGDSYEQYF. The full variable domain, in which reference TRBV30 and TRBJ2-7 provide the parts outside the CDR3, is SQTIHQWPATLVQPVGSPLSLECTVEGTSNPNLYWYRQAAGRGLQLLFYSVGIGQISSEVPQNLSASRPQDRQFILSSKKLLLSDSGFYLCAWSLEGDSYEQYFGPGTRLTVT.

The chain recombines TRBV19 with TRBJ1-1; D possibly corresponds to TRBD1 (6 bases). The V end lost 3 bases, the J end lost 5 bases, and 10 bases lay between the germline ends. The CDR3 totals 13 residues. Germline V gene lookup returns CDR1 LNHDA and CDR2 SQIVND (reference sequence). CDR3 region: CASSMKGGTEAFF. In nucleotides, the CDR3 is TGTGCCAGTAGTATGAAGGGGGGGACTGAAGCTTTCTTT. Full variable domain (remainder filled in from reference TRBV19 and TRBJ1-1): DGGITQSPKYLFRKEGQNVTLSCEQNLNHDAMYWYRQDPGQGLRLIYYSQIVNDFQKGDIAEGYSVSREKKESFPLTVTSAQKNPTAFYLCASSMKGGTEAFFGQGTRLTVV.

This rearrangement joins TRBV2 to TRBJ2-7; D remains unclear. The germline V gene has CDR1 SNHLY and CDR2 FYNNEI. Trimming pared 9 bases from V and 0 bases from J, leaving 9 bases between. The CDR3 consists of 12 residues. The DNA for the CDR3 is TGTGCCAGTCGGGTGAGCTCCTACGAGCAGTACTTC. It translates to CASRVSSYEQYF.

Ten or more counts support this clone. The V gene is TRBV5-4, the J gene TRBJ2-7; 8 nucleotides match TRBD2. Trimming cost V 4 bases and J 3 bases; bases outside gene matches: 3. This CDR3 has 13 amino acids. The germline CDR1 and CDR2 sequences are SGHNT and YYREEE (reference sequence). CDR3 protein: CASSLSGNYEQYF. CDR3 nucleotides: TGTGCCAGCAGCCTTAGCGGGAACTACGAGCAGTACTTC. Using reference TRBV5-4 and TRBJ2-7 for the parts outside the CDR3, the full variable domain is ETGVTQSPTHLIKTRGQQVTLRCSSQSGHNTVSWYQQALGQGPQFIFQYYREEENGRGNFPPRFSGLQFPNYSSELNVNALELDDSALYLCASSLSGNYEQYFGPGTRLTVT.

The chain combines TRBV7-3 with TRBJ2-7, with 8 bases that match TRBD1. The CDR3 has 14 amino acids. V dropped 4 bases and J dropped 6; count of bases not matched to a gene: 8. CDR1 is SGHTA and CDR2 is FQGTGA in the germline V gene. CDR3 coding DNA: TGTGCCAGCAGCTCCTACTCAGGGGGCGGCGAGCAGTACTTC. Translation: CASSSYSGGGEQYF.

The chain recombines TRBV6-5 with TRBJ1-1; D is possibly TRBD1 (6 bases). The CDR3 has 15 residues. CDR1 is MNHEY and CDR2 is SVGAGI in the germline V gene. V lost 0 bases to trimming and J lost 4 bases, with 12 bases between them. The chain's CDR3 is CASSYSRQVGTEAFF. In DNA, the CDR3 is TGTGCCAGCAGTTACTCCCGACAGGTGGGCACTGAAGCTTTCTTT.

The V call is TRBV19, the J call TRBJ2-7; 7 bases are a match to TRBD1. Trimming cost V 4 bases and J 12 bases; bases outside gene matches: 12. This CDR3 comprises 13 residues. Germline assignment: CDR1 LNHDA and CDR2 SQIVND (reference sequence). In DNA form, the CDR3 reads TGTGCCAGTAGTACTGGCAGGGGGATTTCGGCGTACTTC. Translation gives CASSTGRGISAYF.

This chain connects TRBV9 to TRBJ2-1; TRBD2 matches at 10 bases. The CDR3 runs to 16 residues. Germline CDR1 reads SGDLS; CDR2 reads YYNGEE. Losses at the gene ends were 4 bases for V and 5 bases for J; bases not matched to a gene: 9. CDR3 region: CASSPHLLAGHNEQFF. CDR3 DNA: TGTGCCAGCAGCCCGCACTTACTAGCGGGACACAATGAGCAGTTCTTC.

The CDR3 nucleotides are TGTGCCAGCAGTTTCGAAGGACGGAGGAGCTCCTACAATGAGCAGTTCTTC. This sequence encodes CASSFEGRRSSYNEQFF. The V gene is TRBV27, the J gene TRBJ2-1, with D tentatively TRBD2 (5 bases). The germline V gene encodes CDR1 MNHEY and CDR2 SMNVEV (reference sequence). The V end was cut by 3 bases, the J end by 0 bases, with 15 bases between. The CDR3 totals 17 residues.

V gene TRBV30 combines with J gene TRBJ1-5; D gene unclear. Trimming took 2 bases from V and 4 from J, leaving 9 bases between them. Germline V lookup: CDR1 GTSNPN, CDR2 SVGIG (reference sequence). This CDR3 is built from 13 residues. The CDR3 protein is CAWSLDGNQPQHF. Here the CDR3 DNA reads TGTGCCTGGAGTCTCGACGGGAATCAGCCCCAGCATTTT.

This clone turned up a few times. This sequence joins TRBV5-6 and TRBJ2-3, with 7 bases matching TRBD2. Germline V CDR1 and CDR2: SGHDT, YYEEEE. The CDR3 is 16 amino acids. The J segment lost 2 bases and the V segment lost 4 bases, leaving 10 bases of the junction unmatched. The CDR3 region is CASSPPQRGTTDTQYF. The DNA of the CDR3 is TGTGCCAGCAGCCCCCCCCAGCGGGGCACCACAGATACGCAGTATTTT.

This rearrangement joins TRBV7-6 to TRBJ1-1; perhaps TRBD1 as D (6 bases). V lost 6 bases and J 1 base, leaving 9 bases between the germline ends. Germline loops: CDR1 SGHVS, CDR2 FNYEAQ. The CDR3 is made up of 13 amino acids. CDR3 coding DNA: TGTGCCAGCAGTTCACAGGGGAACACTGAAGCTTTCTTT. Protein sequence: CASSSQGNTEAFF.

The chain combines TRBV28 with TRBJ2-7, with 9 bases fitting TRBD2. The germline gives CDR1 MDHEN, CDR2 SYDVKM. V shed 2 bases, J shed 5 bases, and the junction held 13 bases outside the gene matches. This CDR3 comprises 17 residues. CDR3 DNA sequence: TGTGCCAGCAGTTTAATCTCCTGGGCTAGCGGGAACCACGAGCAGTACTTC. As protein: CASSLISWASGNHEQYF.

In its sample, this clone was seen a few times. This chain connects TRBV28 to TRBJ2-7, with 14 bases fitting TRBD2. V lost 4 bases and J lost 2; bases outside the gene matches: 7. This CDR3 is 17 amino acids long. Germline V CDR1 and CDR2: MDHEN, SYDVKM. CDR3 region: CASSSIRTSGGTYEQYF. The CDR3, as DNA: TGTGCCAGCAGTTCAATTAGGACTAGCGGGGGGACCTACGAGCAGTACTTC.

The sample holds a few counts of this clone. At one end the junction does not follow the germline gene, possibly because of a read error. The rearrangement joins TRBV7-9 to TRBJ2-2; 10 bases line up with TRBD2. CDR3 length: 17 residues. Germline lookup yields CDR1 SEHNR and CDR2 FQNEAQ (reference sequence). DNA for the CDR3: TGTGCCGGCAGAGCAGGCCCTAGCGGGGGGAACACCGGGGAGCTGTTTTTT. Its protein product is CAGRAGPSGGNTGELFF. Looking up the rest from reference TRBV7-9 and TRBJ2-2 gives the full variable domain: DTGVSQNPRHKITKRGQNVTFRCDPISEHNRLYWYRQTLGQGPEFLTYFQNEAQLEKSRLLSDRFSAERPKGSFSTLEIQRTEQGDSAMYLCAGRAGPSGGNTGELFFGEGSRLTVL.

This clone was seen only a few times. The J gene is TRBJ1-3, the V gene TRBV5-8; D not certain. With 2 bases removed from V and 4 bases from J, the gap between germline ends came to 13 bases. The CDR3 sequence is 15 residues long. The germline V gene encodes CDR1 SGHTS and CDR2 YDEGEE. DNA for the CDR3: TGTGCCAGCAGCTTCATGGGAGAAGGAGGAAACACCATATATTTT. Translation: CASSFMGEGGNTIYF. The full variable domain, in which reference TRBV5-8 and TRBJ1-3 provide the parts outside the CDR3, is EAGVTQSPTHLIKTRGQQATLRCSPISGHTSVYWYQQALGLGLQFLLWYDEGEERNRGNFPPRFSGRQFPNYSSELNVNALELEDSALYLCASSFMGEGGNTIYFGEGSWLTVV.

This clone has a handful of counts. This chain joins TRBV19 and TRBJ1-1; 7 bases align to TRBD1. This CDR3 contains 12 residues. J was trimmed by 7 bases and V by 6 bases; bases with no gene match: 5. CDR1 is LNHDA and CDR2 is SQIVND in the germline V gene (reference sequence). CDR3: CASRRGQSEAFF. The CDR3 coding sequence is TGTGCCAGTAGGAGGGGGCAGAGTGAAGCTTTCTTT.

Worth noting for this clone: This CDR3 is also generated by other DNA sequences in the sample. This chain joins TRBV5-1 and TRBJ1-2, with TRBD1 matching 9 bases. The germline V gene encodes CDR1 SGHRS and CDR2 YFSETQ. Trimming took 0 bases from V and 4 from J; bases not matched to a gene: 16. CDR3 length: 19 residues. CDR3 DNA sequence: TGCGCCAGCAGCTTGGAGGCGGGGCGGGACAGGGCCCCTTTCTATGGCTACACCTTC. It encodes CASSLEAGRDRAPFYGYTF.

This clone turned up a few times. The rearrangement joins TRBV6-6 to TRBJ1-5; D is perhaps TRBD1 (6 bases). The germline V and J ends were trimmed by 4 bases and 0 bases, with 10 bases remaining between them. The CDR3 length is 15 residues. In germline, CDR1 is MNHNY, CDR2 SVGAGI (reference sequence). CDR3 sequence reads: CASSSGQHSNQPQHF. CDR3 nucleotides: TGTGCCAGCAGTTCCGGACAGCATAGCAATCAGCCCCAGCATTTT.

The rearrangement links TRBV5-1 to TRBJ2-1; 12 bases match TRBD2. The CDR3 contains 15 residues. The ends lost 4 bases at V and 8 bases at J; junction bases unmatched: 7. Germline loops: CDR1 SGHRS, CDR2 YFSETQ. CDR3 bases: TGCGCCAGCAGCGAAACTAGCGGGGGGCAGGATGAGCAGTTCTTC. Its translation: CASSETSGGQDEQFF. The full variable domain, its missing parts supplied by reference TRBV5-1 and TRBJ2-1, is KAGVTQTPRYLIKTRGQQVTLSCSPISGHRSVSWYQQTPGQGLQFLFEYFSETQRNKGNFPGRFSGRQFSNSRSEMNVSTLELGDSALYLCASSETSGGQDEQFFGPGTRLTVL.